These T cell receptor beta chains were read from a single sample in a study of blood T cells in healthy people across ages. TCRdb re-analysed the 5' RACE reads in MiXCR, keeping a single row per CDR3 protein. The sample records about 780,000 distinct CDR3 sequences, under 30% being singletons. These same data were also listed under a study on T cells of mothers and their children.

Sequencing was carried out using blood. Receptors were obtained from a boy aged 5-17 years in good health. The CDR3 runs from the conserved cysteine through the conserved F or W. A D gene is named only where the DNA matches it firmly. Expanded clones are given a class, and other clones once, few, many or no size at all.

TRBJ1-3	NA	TRBV3-1	many	TGTGCCAGCAGTCTGGGGAGGAGCGGAAACACCATATATTTT	CASSLGRSGNTIYF
TRBJ1-2	NA	TRBV11-2	NA	TGTGCCAGCAGCTTAGGGGGAGCAGGCGGCTACACCTTC	CASSLGGAGGYTF
TRBJ2-7	NA	TRBV7-9	NA	TGTGCCAGCAGCTCCTCGGGAACCTACGAGCAGTACTTC	CASSSSGTYEQYF
TRBJ1-1	NA	TRBV6-6	few	TGTGCCACCCGAAATAAGGGATTGAACACTGAAGCTTTCTTT	CATRNKGLNTEAFF
TRBJ2-1	NA	TRBV19	NA	TGTGCCAGTAGTCGGCCTAACAACTACAATGAGCAGTTCTTC	CASSRPNNYNEQFF
TRBJ2-2	TRBD1	TRBV10-2	NA	TGCGCCAGCAGTGATAGGGGGCTCGGGGAGCTGTTTTTT	CASSDRGLGELFF
TRBJ2-7	TRBD2	TRBV20-1	few	TGCAGTGCTAGAGATTACGAGACTAGCGGGGTGAACGGGCGATCCTACGAGCAGTACTTC	CSARDYETSGVNGRSYEQYF
TRBJ2-7	TRBD1	TRBV5-1	NA	TGCGCCAGCAGCTTGAATCCGGGACAGGGCGAGCAGTACTTC	CASSLNPGQGEQYF
TRBJ1-1	NA	TRBV20-1	NA	TGCAGTGCTAGAGACCCCTGGGCCCGGAACACTGAAGCTTTCTTT	CSARDPWARNTEAFF
TRBJ2-1	TRBD2	TRBV9	few	TGTGCCAGCAGCGTCAGGGCGGGGGGGAGGAGCTCCTACAATGAGCAGTTCTTC	CASSVRAGGRSSYNEQFF
TRBJ1-2	NA	TRBV28	NA	TGTGCCACCACGTTGGGTCAGGGTCCCCTTAGAGTCTATGGCTACACCTTC	CATTLGQGPLRVYGYTF
TRBJ2-5	NA	TRBV6-5	NA	TGTGCCAGCAGTTACCGCGCCGGGTCAGAGACCCAGTACTTC	CASSYRAGSETQYF
TRBJ2-7	TRBD2	TRBV4-1	NA	TGCGCCAGCAGCCAAGTCGCGGGGGGGGTCTACGAGCAGTACTTC	CASSQVAGGVYEQYF
TRBJ2-7	TRBD1	TRBV6-5	NA	TGTGCCAGCAGTTATCTAACCAGGGGGCCGATCTACGAGCAGTACTTC	CASSYLTRGPIYEQYF
TRBJ2-3	NA	TRBV29-1	few	TGCAGCGTTGCGAACCATGCAGGTGAAGGGTTATCGGATACGCAGTATTTT	CSVANHAGEGLSDTQYF
TRBJ2-5	TRBD1	TRBV24-1	NA	TGTGCCACCTCCAGGGGGCCGCAAGAGACCCAGTACTTC	CATSRGPQETQYF
TRBJ1-1	NA	TRBV6-2/TRBV6-3	NA	TGTGCCAGCAGTATGGGGACTCGTGCTTTCTTT	CASSMGTRAFF
TRBJ1-1	NA	TRBV3-1	NA	TGTGCCAGCAGCCAGCCCGGGAAAGAAGCTTTCTTT	CASSQPGKEAFF
TRBJ1-1	NA	TRBV7-9	NA	TGTGCCAGCAGGCTAGGTCGGAGCAACCCGAACACTGAAGCTTTCTTT	CASRLGRSNPNTEAFF
TRBJ2-7	NA	TRBV28	few	TGTGCCAGCAGTTTAAGGGTCCCCTACGAGCAGTACTTC	CASSLRVPYEQYF
TRBJ1-4	TRBD1	TRBV5-1	many	TGCGCCAGCAGCCCTGGACAGGGAAGCTCTCCTTCCCCTAATGAAAAACTGTTTTTT	CASSPGQGSSPSPNEKLFF
TRBJ2-5	NA	TRBV29-1	NA	TGCAGCGTTGAAGAGGGGGGAGCGACCCAGTACTTC	CSVEEGGATQYF
TRBJ2-1	TRBD2	TRBV7-8	NA	TGTGCCAGCAGCACCGCCCCGGGACTAGCGGGGCGACTCTCCTACAATGAGCAGTTCTTC	CASSTAPGLAGRLSYNEQFF
TRBJ2-7	NA	TRBV20-1	NA	TGCAGTGCTTCTTCTGACAGCAACTACGAGCAGTACTTC	CSASSDSNYEQYF
TRBJ1-4	TRBD1	TRBV2	few	TGTGCCAGCTGCCTAAGTCAGGGGGCTGGCGAAAAACTGTTTTTT	CASCLSQGAGEKLFF
TRBJ2-1	NA	TRBV7-2	few	TGTGCCAGCAGCAAGTCCGGGGACTCCTACAATGAGCAGTTCTTC	CASSKSGDSYNEQFF
TRBJ2-7	TRBD1	TRBV5-1	NA	TGCGCCAGCAGCTTGGCTTCCACAGGGGGCCGGTACGAGCAGTACTTC	CASSLASTGGRYEQYF
TRBJ2-3	NA	TRBV5-1	few	TGCGCCAGCAGCTTGGAATCCCAAGATACGCAGTATTTT	CASSLESQDTQYF
TRBJ2-5	NA	TRBV5-6	few	TGTGCCAGCAGCTTGGTTCCCCCGGGTGAGACCCAGTACTTC	CASSLVPPGETQYF